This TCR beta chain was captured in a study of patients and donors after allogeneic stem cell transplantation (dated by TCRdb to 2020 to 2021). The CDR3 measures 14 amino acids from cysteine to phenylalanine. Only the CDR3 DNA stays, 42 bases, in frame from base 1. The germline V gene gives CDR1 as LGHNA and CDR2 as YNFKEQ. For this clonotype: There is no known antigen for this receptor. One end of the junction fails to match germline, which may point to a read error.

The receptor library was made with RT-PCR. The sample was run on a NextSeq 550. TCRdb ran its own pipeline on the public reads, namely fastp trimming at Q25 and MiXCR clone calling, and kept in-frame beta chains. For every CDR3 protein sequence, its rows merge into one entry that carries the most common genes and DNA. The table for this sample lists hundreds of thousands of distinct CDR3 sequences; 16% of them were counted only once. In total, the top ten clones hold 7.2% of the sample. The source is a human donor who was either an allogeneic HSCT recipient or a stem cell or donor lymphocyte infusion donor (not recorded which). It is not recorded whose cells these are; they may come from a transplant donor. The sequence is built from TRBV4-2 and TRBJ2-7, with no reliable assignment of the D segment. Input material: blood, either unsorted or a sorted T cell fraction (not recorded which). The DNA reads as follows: TGTGCCAGCAGCCAAGATCTAGGCCCCGAGGACCTTAACTTC. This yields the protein CASSQDLGPEDLNF.